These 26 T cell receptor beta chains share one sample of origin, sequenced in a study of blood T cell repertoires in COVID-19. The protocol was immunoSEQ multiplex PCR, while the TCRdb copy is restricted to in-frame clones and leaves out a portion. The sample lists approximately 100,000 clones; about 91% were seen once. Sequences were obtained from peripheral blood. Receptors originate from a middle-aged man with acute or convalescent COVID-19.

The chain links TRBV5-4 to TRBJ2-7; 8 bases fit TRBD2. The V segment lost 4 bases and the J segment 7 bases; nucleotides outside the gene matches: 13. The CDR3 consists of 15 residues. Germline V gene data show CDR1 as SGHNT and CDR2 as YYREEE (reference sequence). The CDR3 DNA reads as TGTGCCAGCAGCCCGACGGGGGGGACGGGAGGGGAGCAGTACTTC. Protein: CASSPTGGTGGEQYF.

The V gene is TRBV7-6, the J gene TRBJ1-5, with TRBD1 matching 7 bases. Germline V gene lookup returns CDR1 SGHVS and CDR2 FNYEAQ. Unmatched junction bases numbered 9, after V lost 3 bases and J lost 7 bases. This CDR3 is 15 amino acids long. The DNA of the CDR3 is TGTGCCAGCAGCTTTGGGACAGATAGTACCCAGCCCCAGCATTTT. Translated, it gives CASSFGTDSTQPQHF.

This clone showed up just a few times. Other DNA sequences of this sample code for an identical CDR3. The CDR3 region has the DNA TGCGCCAGCAGCTTGGGTGGCGGGGGGTCTTACGAGCAGTACTTC. Translating it yields CASSLGGGGSYEQYF. This rearrangement joins TRBV5-1 to TRBJ2-7; 8 positions agree with TRBD2. The CDR3 is 15 amino acids. Germline V gene sequence: CDR1 SGHRS, CDR2 YFSETQ. The junction had 6 bases not matched to a gene; V was cut back by 0 bases and J by 4 bases.

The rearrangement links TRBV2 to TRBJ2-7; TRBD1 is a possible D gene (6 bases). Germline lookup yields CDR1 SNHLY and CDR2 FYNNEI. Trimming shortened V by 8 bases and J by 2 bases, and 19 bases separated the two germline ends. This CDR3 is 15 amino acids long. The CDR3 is CASFDLTGATYEQYF. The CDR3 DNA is TGTGCCAGCTTCGATTTGACAGGAGCCACCTACGAGCAGTACTTC.

CDR3 sequence (DNA): TGTGCCAGCAGGAGCGGTGGGTCCTACGAGCAGTACTTC. Protein: CASRSGGSYEQYF. This sequence joins TRBV27 and TRBJ2-7, with D tentatively TRBD2 (5 bases). The germline V gene encodes CDR1 MNHEY and CDR2 SMNVEV (reference sequence). Trimming shortened V by 6 bases and J by 1 base, and 10 bases separated the two germline ends. CDR3 length: 13 amino acids.

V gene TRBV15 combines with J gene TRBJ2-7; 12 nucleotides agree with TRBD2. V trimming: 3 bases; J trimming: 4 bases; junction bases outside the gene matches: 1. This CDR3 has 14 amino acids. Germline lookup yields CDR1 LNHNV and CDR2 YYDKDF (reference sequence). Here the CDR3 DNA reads TGTGCCACCAGCAGGACTAGCGGGGGTTACGAGCAGTACTTC. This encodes CATSRTSGGYEQYF.

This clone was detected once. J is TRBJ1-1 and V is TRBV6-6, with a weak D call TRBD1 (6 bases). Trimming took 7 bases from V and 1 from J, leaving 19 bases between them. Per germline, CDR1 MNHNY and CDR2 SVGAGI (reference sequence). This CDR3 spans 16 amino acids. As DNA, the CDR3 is TGTGCCAGCACCCTCGCCGGGGGGGCGTGGAACACTGAAGCTTTCTTT. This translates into CASTLAGGAWNTEAFF.

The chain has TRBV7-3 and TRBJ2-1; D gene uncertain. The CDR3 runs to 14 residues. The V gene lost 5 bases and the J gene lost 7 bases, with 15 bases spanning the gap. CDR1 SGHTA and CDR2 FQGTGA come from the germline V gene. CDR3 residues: CASSPWARRNEQFF. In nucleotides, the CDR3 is TGTGCCAGCAGCCCCTGGGCCCGCCGGAATGAGCAGTTCTTC.

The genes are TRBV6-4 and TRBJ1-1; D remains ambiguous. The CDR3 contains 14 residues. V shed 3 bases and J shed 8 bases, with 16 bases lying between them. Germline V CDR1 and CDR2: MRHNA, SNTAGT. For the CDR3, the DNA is TGTGCCAGCAGTGATACTAACTTCCGAGGCGAAGCTTTCTTT. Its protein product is CASSDTNFRGEAFF.

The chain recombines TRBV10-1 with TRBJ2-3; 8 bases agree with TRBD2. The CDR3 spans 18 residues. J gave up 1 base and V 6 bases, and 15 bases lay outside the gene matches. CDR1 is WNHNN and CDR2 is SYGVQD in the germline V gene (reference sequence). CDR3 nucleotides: TGCGCCAGCAGCAACCTACGGGGGGGCCGTTACGGCACAGATACGCAGTATTTT. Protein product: CASSNLRGGRYGTDTQYF.

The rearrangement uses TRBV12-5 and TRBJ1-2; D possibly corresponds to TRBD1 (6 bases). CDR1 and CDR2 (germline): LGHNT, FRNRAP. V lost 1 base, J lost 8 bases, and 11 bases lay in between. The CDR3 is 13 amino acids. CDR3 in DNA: TGTGCTAGTGGTTTGGACAGGGTGGGCGGCTACACCTTC. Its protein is CASGLDRVGGYTF.

This CDR3 is CASSLPGYRDTEAFF. CDR3 coding DNA: TGTGCCAGCAGTCTTCCGGGGTATCGGGACACTGAAGCTTTCTTT. This chain connects TRBV28 to TRBJ1-1, with D unclear. CDR3 length: 15 residues. V was trimmed by 5 bases and J by 3 bases, leaving 16 bases between them. In germline, CDR1 is MDHEN, CDR2 SYDVKM.

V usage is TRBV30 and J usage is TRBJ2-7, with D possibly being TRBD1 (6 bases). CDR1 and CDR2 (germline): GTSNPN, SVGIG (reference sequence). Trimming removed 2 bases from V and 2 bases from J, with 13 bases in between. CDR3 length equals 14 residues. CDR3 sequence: CAWSRQDSPYEQYF. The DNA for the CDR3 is TGTGCCTGGAGTAGACAGGATTCCCCCTACGAGCAGTACTTC.

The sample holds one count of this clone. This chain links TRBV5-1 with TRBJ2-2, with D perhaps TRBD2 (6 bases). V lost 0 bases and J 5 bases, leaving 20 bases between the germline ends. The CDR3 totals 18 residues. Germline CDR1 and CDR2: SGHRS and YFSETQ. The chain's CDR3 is CASSLAVIQVGRTGELFF. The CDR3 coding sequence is TGCGCCAGCAGCTTGGCGGTCATCCAGGTGGGGAGGACCGGGGAGCTGTTTTTT.

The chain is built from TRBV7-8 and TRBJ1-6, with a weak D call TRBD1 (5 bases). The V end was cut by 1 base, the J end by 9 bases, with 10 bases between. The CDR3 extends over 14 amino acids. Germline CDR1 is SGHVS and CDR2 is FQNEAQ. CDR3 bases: TGTGCCAGCAGCTTAGGGGGCGACAGTTCACCCCTCCACTTT. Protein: CASSLGGDSSPLHF. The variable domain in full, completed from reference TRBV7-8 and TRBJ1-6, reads GAGVSQSPRYKVAKRGQDVALRCDPISGHVSLFWYQQALGQGPEFLTYFQNEAQLDKSGLPSDRFFAERPEGSVSTLKIQRTQQEDSAVYLCASSLGGDSSPLHFGNGTRLTVT.

The CDR3 DNA follows: TGTGCCAGCAGTTTTGCCTGGGCCTTGGGGCAGTCCTACGAGCAGTACTTC. It specifies CASSFAWALGQSYEQYF. The V gene is TRBV27, the J gene TRBJ2-7, with D possibly matching TRBD1 (5 bases). Germline lookup yields CDR1 MNHEY and CDR2 SMNVEV (reference sequence). V was clipped by 3 bases and J by 1 base, with 19 bases between them. This CDR3 is 17 amino acids long.

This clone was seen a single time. CDR3 DNA: TGTGCCAGCAGCGCGGCCAATGAGCAGTTCTTC. Translation gives CASSAANEQFF. This chain connects TRBV14 to TRBJ2-1; D is ambiguous. The CDR3 runs 11 residues. V shed 5 bases and J shed 6 bases, with 5 bases lying between them. Looked up from germline, CDR1 is SGHDN and CDR2 is FVKESK.

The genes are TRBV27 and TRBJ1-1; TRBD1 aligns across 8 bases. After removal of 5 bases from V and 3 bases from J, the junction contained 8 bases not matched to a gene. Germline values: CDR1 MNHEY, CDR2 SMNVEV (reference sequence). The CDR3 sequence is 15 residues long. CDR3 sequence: CASSRDRQGDTEAFF. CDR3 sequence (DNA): TGTGCCAGCAGTAGGGACAGGCAGGGGGACACTGAAGCTTTCTTT.

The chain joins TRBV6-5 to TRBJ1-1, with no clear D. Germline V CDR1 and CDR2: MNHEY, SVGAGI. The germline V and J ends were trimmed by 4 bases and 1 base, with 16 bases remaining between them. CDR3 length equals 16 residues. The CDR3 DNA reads TGTGCCAGCAGTTTTCGGGGAAACCTCGGGAACACTGAAGCTTTCTTT. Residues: CASSFRGNLGNTEAFF.

The CDR3 loop reads CASSIVWAASNQPQHF. The DNA of the CDR3 is TGTGCCAGTAGTATAGTCTGGGCAGCCAGCAATCAGCCCCAGCATTTT. The J gene is TRBJ1-5, the V gene TRBV19; no reliable D call. Trimming shortened V by 1 base and J by 1 base, and 11 bases separated the two germline ends. This CDR3 is built from 16 residues. The germline gives CDR1 LNHDA, CDR2 SQIVND (reference sequence).

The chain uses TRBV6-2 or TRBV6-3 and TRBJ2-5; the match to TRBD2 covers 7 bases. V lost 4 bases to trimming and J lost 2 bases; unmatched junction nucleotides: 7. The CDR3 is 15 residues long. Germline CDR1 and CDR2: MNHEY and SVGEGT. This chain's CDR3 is CASSLSGDYQETQYF. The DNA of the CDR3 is TGTGCCAGCAGTTTAAGCGGGGATTATCAAGAGACCCAGTACTTC.

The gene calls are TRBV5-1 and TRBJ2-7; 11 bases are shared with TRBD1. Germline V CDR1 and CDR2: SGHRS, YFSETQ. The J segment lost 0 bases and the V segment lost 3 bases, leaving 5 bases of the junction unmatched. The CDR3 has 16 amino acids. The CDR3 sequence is CASSSSGQGVSYEQYF. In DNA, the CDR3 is TGCGCCAGCAGCTCGTCGGGACAGGGGGTCTCCTACGAGCAGTACTTC. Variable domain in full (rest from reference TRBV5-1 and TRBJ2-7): KAGVTQTPRYLIKTRGQQVTLSCSPISGHRSVSWYQQTPGQGLQFLFEYFSETQRNKGNFPGRFSGRQFSNSRSEMNVSTLELGDSALYLCASSSSGQGVSYEQYFGPGTRLTVT.

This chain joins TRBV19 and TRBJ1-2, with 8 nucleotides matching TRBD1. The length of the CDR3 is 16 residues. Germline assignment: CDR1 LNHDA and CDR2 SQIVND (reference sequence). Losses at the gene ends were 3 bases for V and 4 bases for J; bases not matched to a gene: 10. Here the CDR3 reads CASSMSRAGGGYGYTF. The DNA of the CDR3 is TGTGCCAGTAGTATGAGTCGGGCAGGGGGCGGCTATGGCTACACCTTC. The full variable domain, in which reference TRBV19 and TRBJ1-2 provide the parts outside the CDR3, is DGGITQSPKYLFRKEGQNVTLSCEQNLNHDAMYWYRQDPGQGLRLIYYSQIVNDFQKGDIAEGYSVSREKKESFPLTVTSAQKNPTAFYLCASSMSRAGGGYGYTFGSGTRLTVV.

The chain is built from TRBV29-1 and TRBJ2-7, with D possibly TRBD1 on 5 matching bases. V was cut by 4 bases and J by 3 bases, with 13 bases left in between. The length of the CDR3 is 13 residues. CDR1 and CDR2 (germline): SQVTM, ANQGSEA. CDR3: CSVVFQGRYEQYF. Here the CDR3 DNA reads TGCAGCGTTGTGTTTCAGGGCCGCTACGAGCAGTACTTC.

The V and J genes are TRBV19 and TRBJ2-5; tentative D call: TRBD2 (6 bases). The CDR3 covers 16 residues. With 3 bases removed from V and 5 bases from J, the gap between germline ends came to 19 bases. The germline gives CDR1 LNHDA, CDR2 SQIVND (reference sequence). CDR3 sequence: CASSMPPGPGGETQYF. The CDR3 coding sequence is TGTGCCAGTAGTATGCCCCCGGGCCCAGGAGGGGAGACCCAGTACTTC.

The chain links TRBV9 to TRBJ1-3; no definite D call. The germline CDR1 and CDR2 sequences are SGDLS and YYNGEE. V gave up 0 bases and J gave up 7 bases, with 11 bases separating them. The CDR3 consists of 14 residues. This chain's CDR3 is CASSVGTTRNTIYF. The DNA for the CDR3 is TGTGCCAGCAGCGTAGGGACCACTAGGAACACCATATATTTT.